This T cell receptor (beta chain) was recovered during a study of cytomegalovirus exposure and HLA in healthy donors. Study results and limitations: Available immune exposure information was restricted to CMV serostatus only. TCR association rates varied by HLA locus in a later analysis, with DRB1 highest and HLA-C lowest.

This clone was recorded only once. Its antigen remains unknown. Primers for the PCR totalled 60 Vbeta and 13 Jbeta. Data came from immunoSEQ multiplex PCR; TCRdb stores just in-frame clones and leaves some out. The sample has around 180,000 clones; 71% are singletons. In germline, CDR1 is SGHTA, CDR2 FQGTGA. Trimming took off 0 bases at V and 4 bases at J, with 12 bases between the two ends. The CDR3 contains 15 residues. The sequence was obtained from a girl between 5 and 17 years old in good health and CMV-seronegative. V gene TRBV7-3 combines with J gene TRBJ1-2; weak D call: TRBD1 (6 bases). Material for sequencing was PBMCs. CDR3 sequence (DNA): TGTGCCAGCAGCTTAACGTTTTCAGGGGCCTATGGCTACACCTTC. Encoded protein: CASSLTFSGAYGYTF.